The 27 T cell receptor beta chains presented below share a single source sample, sequenced in a study of beta chain features in type 1 diabetes. Study-level points and caveats: Researchers report that Type 1 diabetes patients had moderately but significantly shorter TCRB CDR3s across all four CD4+ subsets.

These receptors' targets are unknown. The sequenced template was cDNA made from the entire isolated RNA. Sequencing was performed with immunoSEQ multiplex PCR; in TCRdb, only in-frame clones are kept and a portion is missing. The table shows hundreds of thousands of clones, with around 9% occurring only once. The sample was central memory CD4+ T cells from blood. The source of these receptors is a man aged 30-40 years with type 1 diabetes.

This rearrangement joins TRBV6-5 to TRBJ2-1, with 8 bases identical to TRBD1. Germline V gives CDR1 MNHEY, CDR2 SVGAGI. After removal of 5 bases from V and 8 bases from J, the junction contained 11 bases not matched to a gene. The CDR3 is 15 amino acids. CDR3 region: CASSRDGQGVDEQFF. CDR3 nucleotide sequence: TGTGCCAGCAGTCGAGATGGACAGGGCGTAGATGAGCAGTTCTTC.

The V call is TRBV11-3, the J call TRBJ2-1; 14 bases agree with TRBD2. The CDR3 has 17 residues. V was clipped by 5 bases and J by 4 bases; unmatched bases: 7. The germline V gene encodes CDR1 SGHNT and CDR2 YENEEA. Written as DNA, the CDR3 is TGTGCCAGCAGCCCCTCGGGACTAGCGGGGGCGTACAATGAGCAGTTCTTC. The encoded protein is CASSPSGLAGAYNEQFF.

This chain connects TRBV18 to TRBJ1-6; the match to TRBD1 covers 7 bases. Germline CDR1 is KGHSH and CDR2 is LQKENI. After removal of 8 bases from V and 8 bases from J, the junction contained 6 bases not matched to a gene. The CDR3 runs to 13 residues. DNA of the CDR3: TGTGCCAGCACTACAGGGGTGGATTCACCCCTCCACTTT. As protein: CASTTGVDSPLHF. The whole variable domain, remainder taken from reference TRBV18 and TRBJ1-6, is NAGVMQNPRHLVRRRGQEARLRCSPMKGHSHVYWYRQLPEEGLKFMVYLQKENIIDESGMPKERFSAEFPKEGPSILRIQQVVRGDSAAYFCASTTGVDSPLHFGNGTRLTVT.

The chain's CDR3 is CASSSGLAAYF. The CDR3 nucleotides read TGTGCCAGCAGCTCCGGACTAGCGGCATACTTC. V is TRBV7-2 and J is TRBJ2-7, with 10 bases fitting TRBD2. Trimming at V came to 4 bases and at J to 13 bases, leaving 4 bases not matched to a gene. The CDR3 has 11 amino acids. CDR1 is SGHTA and CDR2 is FQGNSA in the germline V gene.

The chain carries TRBV7-2 and TRBJ2-2, with D perhaps TRBD2 (5 bases). Trimming removed 1 base at V and 2 bases at J, with 8 bases between. Germline V lookup: CDR1 SGHTA, CDR2 FQGNSA. CDR3 length: 15 residues. CDR3 sequence: CASSLVRGNTGELFF. In DNA, the CDR3 is TGTGCCAGCAGCTTAGTTCGGGGTAACACCGGGGAGCTGTTTTTT.

Here the CDR3 reads CASSLSRVWATNEKLFF. Here the CDR3 DNA reads TGTGCCAGCAGTTTATCCCGGGTATGGGCAACTAATGAAAAACTGTTTTTT. The rearrangement joins TRBV27 to TRBJ1-4; D gene unclear. The CDR3 sequence is 17 residues long. CDR1 is MNHEY, CDR2 SMNVEV, per germline (reference sequence). Trimming took off 0 bases at V and 0 bases at J, with 11 bases between the two ends.

This clone was picked up many times. The chain recombines TRBV29-1 with TRBJ2-3, with a tentative D call TRBD1 (6 bases). Germline CDR1 is SQVTM and CDR2 is ANQGSEA. V dropped 7 bases and J dropped 0 bases, with 14 bases sitting between them. The CDR3 runs to 14 residues. The CDR3 loop is CSDKQGSSTDTQYF. CDR3 nucleotides: TGCAGCGACAAACAGGGATCTAGCACAGATACGCAGTATTTT.

Many counts were recorded for this clone. The chain carries TRBV18 and TRBJ2-3; 11 bases agree with TRBD2. The CDR3 length is 16 residues. The trim removed 3 bases at V and 2 bases at J, leaving 4 bases unmatched. Germline CDR1 and CDR2: KGHSH and LQKENI. In nucleotides, the CDR3 is TGTGCCAGCTCACCCGCTAGCGGGGGGATCACAGATACGCAGTATTTT. Its protein is CASSPASGGITDTQYF.

This chain joins TRBV9 and TRBJ1-4, with unresolved D. Trimming took 4 bases from V and 7 from J, leaving 11 bases between them. The CDR3 extends over 13 amino acids. In germline, CDR1 is SGDLS, CDR2 YYNGEE. The CDR3 DNA reads TGTGCCAGCAGCTCCGGGATATCTGAAAAACTGTTTTTT. This translates into CASSSGISEKLFF.

The rearrangement links TRBV7-2 to TRBJ1-2, with D possibly being TRBD1 (5 bases). The CDR3 consists of 15 residues. Germline V gene lookup returns CDR1 SGHTA and CDR2 FQGNSA. V was pared by 0 bases and J by 4 bases, with 12 bases between. DNA for the CDR3: TGTGCCAGCAGCTTAGCCCCAAAGACAGCCTATGGCTACACCTTC. Translation: CASSLAPKTAYGYTF.

V gene TRBV5-1 combines with J gene TRBJ2-1; 8 positions match TRBD2. This CDR3 is built from 16 residues. The germline CDR1 and CDR2 sequences are SGHRS and YFSETQ. Trimming at V came to 3 bases and at J to 8 bases, leaving 13 bases not matched to a gene. The CDR3 sequence: CASSSVGTRGSDEQFF. The CDR3 nucleotides read TGCGCCAGCAGCTCGGTAGGGACTAGGGGGTCGGATGAGCAGTTCTTC.

The chain uses TRBV20-1 and TRBJ2-5; no firm D call. In germline, CDR1 is DFQATT, CDR2 SNEGSKA (reference sequence). The CDR3 has 11 residues. Trimming took 0 bases from V and 10 from J, leaving 9 bases between them. The CDR3 DNA is TGCAGTGCTAGAGATACCTGGGGCCAGTACTTC. Its translation is CSARDTWGQYF.

The rearrangement links TRBV11-2 to TRBJ1-6, with TRBD1 matching over 7 bases. V lost 6 bases, J lost 10 bases, and 9 bases stayed unmatched. CDR3 length: 14 residues. CDR1 and CDR2 (germline): SGHAT, FQNNGV. In DNA form, the CDR3 reads TGTGCCAGCAGGGAGACAGGGTTGGGGTCACCCCTCCACTTT. Translated, it gives CASRETGLGSPLHF.

Only a few counts were recorded for this clone. The J gene is TRBJ2-5, the V gene TRBV18; weak D call: TRBD1 (5 bases). The CDR3 has 14 residues. CDR1 is KGHSH and CDR2 is LQKENI in the germline V gene. The ends were cut back, 1 base at V and 11 bases at J, with 17 bases in the middle. As DNA, the CDR3 is TGTGCCAGCTCACCACAACGGACACTTATGGAGCAGTACTTC. The encoded protein is CASSPQRTLMEQYF. Combining the CDR3 with reference TRBV18 and TRBJ2-5 gives the whole variable domain NAGVMQNPRHLVRRRGQEARLRCSPMKGHSHVYWYRQLPEEGLKFMVYLQKENIIDESGMPKERFSAEFPKEGPSILRIQQVVRGDSAAYFCASSPQRTLMEQYFGPGTRLLVL.

This clone was seen more than once but under ten times. The chain employs TRBV7-8 and TRBJ2-5, with 13 bases identical to TRBD2. This CDR3 has 18 amino acids. The ends lost 4 bases at V and 1 base at J; junction bases unmatched: 9. From germline, CDR1 is SGHVS and CDR2 FQNEAQ. The CDR3 loop reads CASSSAGTSGASQETQYF. The CDR3 DNA reads as TGTGCCAGCAGCTCTGCCGGGACTAGCGGGGCATCCCAAGAGACCCAGTACTTC.

This clone was picked up a small number of times. The chain uses TRBV28 and TRBJ1-4, with D possibly TRBD1 on 5 matching bases. CDR1 is MDHEN and CDR2 is SYDVKM in the germline V gene. The V end lost 2 bases, the J end lost 0 bases, and 10 bases lay between the germline ends. The CDR3 is made up of 16 amino acids. In nucleotides, the CDR3 is TGTGCCAGCAGTTTAAGCGACAGTGCAACTAATGAAAAACTGTTTTTT. This codes for CASSLSDSATNEKLFF.

J is TRBJ2-1 and V is TRBV5-1; maybe TRBD2 (6 bases). Trimming took off 3 bases at V and 5 bases at J, with 18 bases between the two ends. CDR3 length: 16 residues. Germline-derived CDR1 and CDR2 are SGHRS and YFSETQ. CDR3 coding DNA: TGCGCCAGCAGCTCCTCCTCCGGGACTTCCAACAATGAGCAGTTCTTC. Translation gives CASSSSSGTSNNEQFF.

This clone was picked up a small number of times. J is TRBJ2-2 and V is TRBV2; 8 positions match TRBD1. The CDR3 length is 14 residues. V was pared by 6 bases and J by 5 bases, with 5 bases of the junction left unmatched. From germline, CDR1 is SNHLY and CDR2 FYNNEI. CDR3 loop: CASSRQGQTGELFF. In nucleotides, the CDR3 is TGTGCCAGCAGCCGACAGGGGCAGACCGGGGAGCTGTTTTTT.

The rearrangement uses TRBV6-5 and TRBJ1-5, with TRBD1 as a possible D gene (5 bases). Germline values: CDR1 MNHEY, CDR2 SVGAGI. The CDR3 sequence is 14 residues long. V was cut by 6 bases and J by 3 bases, with 12 bases left in between. The CDR3 loop reads CASRRGTTNQPQHF. CDR3 DNA sequence: TGTGCCAGCAGACGGGGGACGACCAATCAGCCCCAGCATTTT.

This clone was seen a few times. The rearrangement links TRBV7-2 to TRBJ2-5; D unresolved. Germline lookup yields CDR1 SGHTA and CDR2 FQGNSA. The V and J ends lost 5 bases and 4 bases respectively, with 11 bases between them. The CDR3 extends over 13 amino acids. CDR3: CASSLGHTETQYF. The CDR3 nucleotides read TGTGCCAGCAGCCTAGGGCATACAGAGACCCAGTACTTC.

The V and J genes are TRBV5-4 and TRBJ2-5; D is tentatively TRBD1 or TRBD2 (7 bases each). Germline V CDR1 and CDR2: SGHNT, YYREEE (reference sequence). The ends were cut back, 0 bases at V and 2 bases at J, with 14 bases in the middle. The CDR3 extends over 16 amino acids. CDR3 loop: CASSLATRGGQETQYF. CDR3 bases: TGTGCCAGCAGCTTGGCCACCAGGGGGGGGCAAGAGACCCAGTACTTC.

This clone was observed at least ten times. The same CDR3 can be traced to other DNA sequences in this sample. V and J are TRBV19 and TRBJ2-1; the D gene is possibly TRBD1 (6 bases). CDR3 length: 13 amino acids. Trimming removed 2 bases from V and 5 bases from J, with 7 bases in between. Germline V gene lookup returns CDR1 LNHDA and CDR2 SQIVND (reference sequence). CDR3 residues: CASSINRDNEQFF. CDR3 nucleotides: TGTGCCAGTAGTATAAACAGGGACAATGAGCAGTTCTTC. Using reference TRBV19 and TRBJ2-1 for the parts outside the CDR3, the full variable domain is DGGITQSPKYLFRKEGQNVTLSCEQNLNHDAMYWYRQDPGQGLRLIYYSQIVNDFQKGDIAEGYSVSREKKESFPLTVTSAQKNPTAFYLCASSINRDNEQFFGPGTRLTVL.

This clone was detected a few times. The chain joins TRBV7-2 to TRBJ2-3; TRBD2 matches at 14 bases. The V and J ends lost 5 bases and 5 bases, in that order; junction bases with no gene match: 6. CDR1 and CDR2 (germline): SGHTA, FQGNSA. CDR3 length: 16 residues. The CDR3 reads CASSLSGLAGGDTQYF. CDR3 sequence (DNA): TGTGCCAGCAGCCTCAGCGGACTAGCGGGGGGAGATACGCAGTATTTT.

This clone was detected only a few times. The chain employs TRBV7-9 and TRBJ2-3; 10 bases line up with TRBD2. The V and J ends lost 5 bases and 1 base, in that order; junction bases with no gene match: 3. The CDR3 length is 15 residues. Germline-derived CDR1 and CDR2 are SEHNR and FQNEAQ (reference sequence). CDR3: CASSPGTSGTDTQYF. CDR3 in DNA: TGTGCCAGCAGCCCCGGGACTAGCGGCACAGATACGCAGTATTTT.

The table lists this clone with a few counts. The V and J genes are TRBV5-4 and TRBJ1-1; tentatively, D is TRBD1 (5 bases). The CDR3 is 15 amino acids. The germline V gene encodes CDR1 SGHNT and CDR2 YYREEE (reference sequence). With 4 bases removed from V and 0 bases from J, the gap between germline ends came to 13 bases. The CDR3 nucleotides are TGTGCCAGCAGCCAGGGCCTCACCTTGAACACTGAAGCTTTCTTT. Translated: CASSQGLTLNTEAFF.

This clone turned up a few times. The CDR3 loop is CASSYAEVGTEAFF. Here the CDR3 DNA reads TGTGCCAGCAGTTACGCGGAAGTAGGGACTGAAGCTTTCTTT. The chain couples TRBV6-5 to TRBJ1-1; D is unclear. CDR3 length equals 14 residues. Germline V gives CDR1 MNHEY, CDR2 SVGAGI. V was trimmed by 2 bases and J by 5 bases, leaving 12 bases between them.

This clone was seen more than once but under ten times. The gene calls are TRBV28 and TRBJ1-2, with D possibly matching TRBD1 (6 bases). Germline V gene lookup returns CDR1 MDHEN and CDR2 SYDVKM. This CDR3 contains 15 residues. The V end lost 5 bases, the J end lost 0 bases, and 13 bases lay between the germline ends. CDR3 coding DNA: TGTGCCAGCAGTAACCCCGGGGGCCCTAACTATGGCTACACCTTC. This translates into CASSNPGGPNYGYTF.